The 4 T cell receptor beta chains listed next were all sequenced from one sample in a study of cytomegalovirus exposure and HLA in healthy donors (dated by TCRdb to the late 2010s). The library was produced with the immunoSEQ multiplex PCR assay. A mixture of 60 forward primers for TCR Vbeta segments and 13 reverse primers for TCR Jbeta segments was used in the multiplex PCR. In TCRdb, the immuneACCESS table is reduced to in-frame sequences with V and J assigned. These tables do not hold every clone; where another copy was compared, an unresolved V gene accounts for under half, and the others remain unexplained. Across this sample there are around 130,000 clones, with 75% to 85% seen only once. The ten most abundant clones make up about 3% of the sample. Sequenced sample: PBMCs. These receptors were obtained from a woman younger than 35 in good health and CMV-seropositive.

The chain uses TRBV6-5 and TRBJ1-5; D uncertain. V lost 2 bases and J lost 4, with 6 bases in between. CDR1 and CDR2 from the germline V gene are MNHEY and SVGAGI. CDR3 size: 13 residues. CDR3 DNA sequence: TGTGCCAGCAGTTACGGCCAAAATCAGCCCCAGCATTTT. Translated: CASSYGQNQPQHF.

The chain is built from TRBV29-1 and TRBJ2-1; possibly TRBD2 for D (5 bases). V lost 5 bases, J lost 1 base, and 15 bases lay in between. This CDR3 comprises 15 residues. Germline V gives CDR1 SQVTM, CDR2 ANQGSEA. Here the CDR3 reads CSVPNEGRSYNEQFF. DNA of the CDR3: TGCAGCGTTCCAAACGAGGGTAGGTCCTACAATGAGCAGTTCTTC.

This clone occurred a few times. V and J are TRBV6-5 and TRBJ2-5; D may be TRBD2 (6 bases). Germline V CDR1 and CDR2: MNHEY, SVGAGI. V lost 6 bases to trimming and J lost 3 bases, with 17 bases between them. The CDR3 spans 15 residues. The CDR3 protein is CASSGVLAGEETQYF. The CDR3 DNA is TGTGCCAGCAGCGGAGTACTAGCTGGGGAAGAGACCCAGTACTTC.

The CDR3 DNA is TGTGCCAGCAGTCTACAGGGGGCGATAAGCAATCAGCCCCAGCATTTT. Its protein product is CASSLQGAISNQPQHF. The chain links TRBV2 to TRBJ1-5; 9 nucleotides match TRBD1. Per the germline V gene, CDR1 is SNHLY and CDR2 is FYNNEI. CDR3 length equals 16 residues. V dropped 5 bases and J dropped 1; count of bases not matched to a gene: 6.